One sample yielded the 15 T cell receptor beta chains listed below, sequenced in a study of blood T cell repertoires in COVID-19. Some clones are missing from TCRdb's copy, which holds only in-frame ones; the method was immunoSEQ multiplex PCR. The table includes roughly 72,000 clones, 75% to 85% detected once. The sequenced sample was peripheral blood. Every receptor here comes from a man between 65 and 85 years old who had recovered from COVID-19.

V gene TRBV7-2 combines with J gene TRBJ1-5, with 7 bases identical to TRBD1. The CDR3 extends over 16 amino acids. The ends lost 7 bases at V and 4 bases at J; junction bases unmatched: 13. Germline CDR1 reads SGHTA; CDR2 reads FQGNSA. The CDR3 sequence is CASNIGGRGENQPQHF. CDR3 bases: TGTGCCAGCAACATAGGGGGCAGGGGTGAAAATCAGCCCCAGCATTTT.

The rearrangement links TRBV24-1 to TRBJ2-5, with D perhaps TRBD1 (5 bases). The germline CDR1 and CDR2 sequences are KGHDR and SFDVKD. The CDR3 covers 13 residues. The V and J ends lost 9 bases and 5 bases respectively, with 15 bases between them. This CDR3 reads CATQPQGRETQYF. CDR3 bases: TGTGCCACCCAGCCCCAGGGAAGGGAGACCCAGTACTTC.

This chain links TRBV5-4 with TRBJ1-2; possibly TRBD1 for D (6 bases). This CDR3 spans 14 amino acids. Germline CDR1 SGHNT, CDR2 YYREEE (reference sequence). V lost 3 bases to trimming and J lost 2 bases, with 11 bases between them. The CDR3 sequence: CASSSPDSNYGYTF. The CDR3 DNA reads as TGTGCCAGCAGCTCCCCGGACAGCAACTATGGCTACACCTTC.

This chain connects TRBV6-5 to TRBJ2-3, with TRBD1 identical over 8 bases. CDR1 MNHEY and CDR2 SVGAGI come from the germline V gene. Trimming removed 0 bases from V and 5 bases from J; junction bases left unmatched: 7. This CDR3 is built from 16 residues. The chain's CDR3 is CASSYSSGGGLDTQYF. In nucleotides, the CDR3 is TGTGCCAGCAGTTACTCGTCAGGGGGCGGTTTAGATACGCAGTATTTT.

The V gene is TRBV27, the J gene TRBJ1-4; possibly TRBD1 for D (5 bases). CDR3 length equals 13 residues. The V gene lost 6 bases and the J gene lost 5 bases, with 10 bases spanning the gap. The germline CDR1 and CDR2 sequences are MNHEY and SMNVEV (reference sequence). In DNA, the CDR3 is TGTGCCAGCAGAACTCAGGGAAATGAAAAACTGTTTTTT. Translation gives CASRTQGNEKLFF.

In DNA, the CDR3 is TGTGCCATCAGGGAGGACAGGGGTGTCTCCTACGAGCAGTACTTC. This gives the protein CAIREDRGVSYEQYF. V and J are TRBV10-3 and TRBJ2-7; 9 bases map to TRBD1. The CDR3 consists of 15 residues. Trimming removed 6 bases from V and 0 bases from J; junction bases left unmatched: 6. Germline V gene sequence: CDR1 ENHRY, CDR2 SYGVKD.

The chain recombines TRBV7-9 with TRBJ2-5; 8 bases fit TRBD1. Germline loops: CDR1 SEHNR, CDR2 FQNEAQ (reference sequence). Germline trimming cut 0 bases from V and 4 bases from J; bases unmatched to any gene: 4. This CDR3 has 15 residues. CDR3 sequence: CASSLALRGRETQYF. DNA of the CDR3: TGTGCCAGCAGCTTAGCGCTCAGGGGGCGAGAGACCCAGTACTTC.

This clone was detected a few times. The chain is built from TRBV27 and TRBJ1-5; TRBD1 aligns across 9 bases. The length of the CDR3 is 20 residues. V lost 5 bases, J lost 0 bases, and 17 bases stayed unmatched. Germline CDR1 is MNHEY and CDR2 is SMNVEV (reference sequence). CDR3 region: CASSRRPNRGRTLSNQPQHF. CDR3 bases: TGTGCCAGCAGTCGAAGACCAAACAGGGGGCGGACACTTAGCAATCAGCCCCAGCATTTT.

This clone was found many times. The genes are TRBV4-3 and TRBJ2-7; D is perhaps TRBD2 (6 bases). Germline assignment: CDR1 LGHNA and CDR2 YSLEER. The CDR3 contains 15 residues. Trimming cost V 0 bases and J 3 bases, with 12 bases left between them. CDR3 sequence reads: CASSQDLRGYYEQYF. CDR3 DNA: TGCGCCAGCAGCCAAGATCTTCGGGGGTACTACGAGCAGTACTTC.

The V and J genes are TRBV7-2 and TRBJ2-3, with D possibly TRBD2 on 5 matching bases. V lost 6 bases to trimming and J lost 6 bases, with 10 bases between them. The CDR3 runs 12 residues. Per the germline V gene, CDR1 is SGHTA and CDR2 is FQGNSA. The CDR3 here is CASRLLGDTQYF. CDR3 nucleotide sequence: TGTGCCAGCAGACTACTAGGGGATACGCAGTATTTT.

The V gene is TRBV29-1, the J gene TRBJ2-2; TRBD2 agrees at 7 bases. V shed 7 bases and J 8 bases; nucleotides not matched to a gene: 13. Looked up from germline, CDR1 is SQVTM and CDR2 is ANQGSEA. The CDR3 is 14 residues long. CDR3 sequence reads: CSAGGSGDGGELFF. CDR3 DNA: TGCAGCGCCGGCGGAAGCGGGGACGGTGGGGAGCTGTTTTTT.

This clone was seen only once. The rearrangement uses TRBV7-6 and TRBJ2-5; 10 bases line up with TRBD2. Per the germline V gene, CDR1 is SGHVS and CDR2 is FNYEAQ. The ends lost 3 bases at V and 5 bases at J; junction bases unmatched: 6. There are 15 residues in the CDR3. The CDR3 protein is CASSLGTSVWETQYF. The CDR3, as DNA: TGTGCCAGCAGCTTGGGGACTAGCGTTTGGGAGACCCAGTACTTC. The variable domain in full, with the rest retrieved from reference TRBV7-6 and TRBJ2-5, is GAGVSQSPRYKVTKRGQDVALRCDPISGHVSLYWYRQALGQGPEFLTYFNYEAQQDKSGLPNDRFSAERPEGSISTLTIQRTEQRDSAMYRCASSLGTSVWETQYFGPGTRLLVL.

The gene calls are TRBV27 and TRBJ2-3; TRBD2 matches at 7 bases. Germline V gene sequence: CDR1 MNHEY, CDR2 SMNVEV (reference sequence). After removal of 3 bases from V and 6 bases from J, the junction contained 9 bases not matched to a gene. There are 15 residues in the CDR3. The CDR3 loop is CASSFTSSGFDTQYF. The CDR3 nucleotides are TGTGCCAGCAGTTTTACGTCTAGCGGTTTTGATACGCAGTATTTT.

The gene calls are TRBV29-1 and TRBJ2-7; 9 bases align to TRBD1. CDR3 length: 13 residues. The V and J ends lost 7 bases and 6 bases, in that order; junction bases with no gene match: 10. Germline assignment: CDR1 SQVTM and CDR2 ANQGSEA. CDR3 sequence: CSAYLQGALEQYF. In nucleotides, the CDR3 is TGCAGCGCATATCTACAGGGGGCTCTCGAGCAGTACTTC.

V gene TRBV24-1 combines with J gene TRBJ2-5, with 7 bases that match TRBD1. Germline-derived CDR1 and CDR2 are KGHDR and SFDVKD. V lost 2 bases and J lost 5; bases outside the gene matches: 7. The CDR3 has 15 residues. The CDR3 protein is CATSDSQGIGETQYF. DNA of the CDR3: TGTGCCACCAGTGATTCACAGGGGATCGGGGAGACCCAGTACTTC.